Shown below are 20 T cell receptor beta chains from a single sample sequenced in a study of blood T cell repertoires in COVID-19. Clones were read by immunoSEQ multiplex PCR, and TCRdb kept only the in-frame ones, dropping some. The repertoire consists of 300,000 to 450,000 clones, with around 84% occurring once and the leading ten covering about 3%. Sequenced: peripheral blood. These receptors were collected from a human donor in a cohort sampled during active COVID-19.

This chain links TRBV5-4 with TRBJ1-2; the match to TRBD1 covers 12 bases. The CDR3 sequence is 14 residues long. The junction had 5 bases not matched to a gene; V was cut back by 4 bases and J by 7 bases. Germline values: CDR1 SGHNT, CDR2 YYREEE (reference sequence). The CDR3 DNA sequence: TGTGCCAGCAGCCGGACGGGACAGGGGGCTGGCTACACCTTC. As protein: CASSRTGQGAGYTF. Complete variable domain (other parts from reference TRBV5-4 and TRBJ1-2): ETGVTQSPTHLIKTRGQQVTLRCSSQSGHNTVSWYQQALGQGPQFIFQYYREEENGRGNFPPRFSGLQFPNYSSELNVNALELDDSALYLCASSRTGQGAGYTFGSGTRLTVV.

The V gene is TRBV2, the J gene TRBJ2-1; TRBD2 aligns across 8 bases. Germline V gene lookup returns CDR1 SNHLY and CDR2 FYNNEI. CDR3 length: 16 amino acids. J was trimmed by 6 bases and V by 3 bases; bases with no gene match: 10. CDR3 DNA sequence: TGTGCCAGCAGTGAGGGGTCTAGCGGGCTGGCCAATGAGCAGTTCTTC. It codes for CASSEGSSGLANEQFF. Full variable domain (remainder filled in from reference TRBV2 and TRBJ2-1): EPEVTQTPSHQVTQMGQEVILRCVPISNHLYFYWYRQILGQKVEFLVSFYNNEISEKSEIFDDQFSVERPDGSNFTLKIRSTKLEDSAMYFCASSEGSSGLANEQFFGPGTRLTVL.

Written as DNA, the CDR3 is TGTGCCAGCAGCAGAAGACAGGGGGGAGGTGGCTACACCTTC. Translated, it gives CASSRRQGGGGYTF. This rearrangement joins TRBV7-9 to TRBJ1-2; 9 bases align to TRBD1. The V and J ends lost 5 bases and 7 bases, in that order; junction bases with no gene match: 8. Per the germline V gene, CDR1 is SEHNR and CDR2 is FQNEAQ (reference sequence). This CDR3 is built from 14 residues.

The V gene is TRBV5-1, the J gene TRBJ2-7; 9 bases match TRBD1. Per germline, CDR1 SGHRS and CDR2 YFSETQ. CDR3 length equals 17 residues. Germline trimming cut 4 bases from V and 5 bases from J; bases unmatched to any gene: 16. CDR3 nucleotides: TGCGCCAGCAGCGGGGGCACAGGGGGCTTAGGAATCAACGAGCAGTACTTC. This codes for CASSGGTGGLGINEQYF.

V gene TRBV5-1 combines with J gene TRBJ1-1, with 8 bases aligning to TRBD1. The J segment lost 3 bases and the V segment lost 4 bases, leaving 2 bases of the junction unmatched. This CDR3 is built from 13 residues. Germline-derived CDR1 and CDR2 are SGHRS and YFSETQ. The CDR3 nucleotides read TGCGCCAGCAGCAAGGACAGGGACACTGAAGCTTTCTTT. Encoded protein: CASSKDRDTEAFF.

The CDR3, as DNA: TGTGCCAGCAGTGAATTGGGGGGTCGCACTGAAGCTTTCTTT. This sequence encodes CASSELGGRTEAFF. The J gene is TRBJ1-1, the V gene TRBV25-1; TRBD1 might be the D (5 bases). V was clipped by 1 base and J by 4 bases, with 10 bases between them. CDR1 MGHDK and CDR2 SYGVNS come from the germline V gene. The CDR3 consists of 14 residues.

The chain recombines TRBV5-1 with TRBJ2-3; 13 bases fit TRBD2. Per germline, CDR1 SGHRS and CDR2 YFSETQ. There are 17 residues in the CDR3. The junction had 13 bases not matched to a gene; V was cut back by 6 bases and J by 6 bases. The CDR3 DNA is TGCGCCAGCAACTTAGCCCCGGGACTAGCGGGGTTGGATACGCAGTATTTT. It codes for CASNLAPGLAGLDTQYF. The variable domain in full, completed from reference TRBV5-1 and TRBJ2-3, reads KAGVTQTPRYLIKTRGQQVTLSCSPISGHRSVSWYQQTPGQGLQFLFEYFSETQRNKGNFPGRFSGRQFSNSRSEMNVSTLELGDSALYLCASNLAPGLAGLDTQYFGPGTRLTVL.

This clone was observed once. J is TRBJ2-1 and V is TRBV7-8, with a possible D match to TRBD2 (6 bases). In germline, CDR1 is SGHVS, CDR2 FQNEAQ. The V gene lost 6 bases and the J gene lost 4 bases, with 13 bases spanning the gap. This CDR3 is 14 amino acids long. CDR3 residues: CASRLALGYNEQFF. CDR3 nucleotide sequence: TGTGCCAGCAGACTAGCCCTGGGGTACAATGAGCAGTTCTTC.

The gene calls are TRBV9 and TRBJ2-1; TRBD2 matches at 7 bases. Unmatched junction bases numbered 10, after V lost 4 bases and J lost 0 bases. Germline CDR1 and CDR2: SGDLS and YYNGEE. The CDR3 spans 17 residues. CDR3 nucleotides: TGTGCCAGCAGCCTCCAGCCCCTAGCGGACTCCTACAATGAGCAGTTCTTC. The encoded protein is CASSLQPLADSYNEQFF.

This clone was detected only once. This sequence joins TRBV5-1 and TRBJ2-7; 8 nucleotides line up with TRBD2. The CDR3 spans 16 residues. V was clipped by 3 bases and J by 0 bases; unmatched bases: 8. Germline CDR1 and CDR2: SGHRS and YFSETQ. Here the CDR3 reads CASSSRVSGDSYEQYF. In DNA, the CDR3 is TGCGCCAGCAGCTCCAGGGTTAGCGGGGACTCCTACGAGCAGTACTTC. The variable domain in full, with the rest retrieved from reference TRBV5-1 and TRBJ2-7, is KAGVTQTPRYLIKTRGQQVTLSCSPISGHRSVSWYQQTPGQGLQFLFEYFSETQRNKGNFPGRFSGRQFSNSRSEMNVSTLELGDSALYLCASSSRVSGDSYEQYFGPGTRLTVT.

The chain joins TRBV11-2 to TRBJ2-7, with 7 bases identical to TRBD2. The ends lost 0 bases at V and 3 bases at J; junction bases unmatched: 11. Germline CDR1 and CDR2: SGHAT and FQNNGV. The CDR3 is 17 amino acids. Here the CDR3 DNA reads TGTGCCAGCAGCTTAGATTCCATTAGCGGGTCCTTCTACGAGCAGTACTTC. It codes for CASSLDSISGSFYEQYF.

This chain joins TRBV11-2 and TRBJ1-2; D not resolved. Germline V lookup: CDR1 SGHAT, CDR2 FQNNGV. This CDR3 has 16 residues. With 3 bases removed from V and 1 base from J, the gap between germline ends came to 15 bases. CDR3 DNA sequence: TGTGCCAGCAGCTTCAACGCGGGCCAAATTAACTATGGCTACACCTTC. This gives the protein CASSFNAGQINYGYTF.

The rearrangement joins TRBV2 to TRBJ2-3; a weak D match, TRBD2 (5 bases). Trimming took 2 bases from V and 0 from J, leaving 6 bases between them. The CDR3 has 14 amino acids. Germline CDR1 and CDR2: SNHLY and FYNNEI. CDR3 region: CASSERGSTDTQYF. DNA of the CDR3: TGTGCCAGCAGTGAACGGGGAAGCACAGATACGCAGTATTTT.

V usage is TRBV25-1 and J usage is TRBJ2-1, with D maybe TRBD1 (6 bases). From germline, CDR1 is MGHDK and CDR2 SYGVNS. CDR3 size: 13 residues. V lost 1 base and J 14 bases, leaving 15 bases between the germline ends. The CDR3 spells CASSEFGRNREFF. The CDR3, as DNA: TGTGCCAGCAGTGAATTCGGTAGGAACAGGGAGTTCTTC.

J is TRBJ1-3 and V is TRBV7-3; TRBD1 matches at 7 bases. Looked up from germline, CDR1 is SGHTA and CDR2 is FQGTGA. This CDR3 contains 15 residues. V was pared by 6 bases and J by 1 base, with 6 bases of the junction left unmatched. The CDR3 DNA is TGTGCCAGCAGTAAGGAGGGGGCATCTGGAAACACCATATATTTT. Its protein is CASSKEGASGNTIYF.

The V and J genes are TRBV6-5 and TRBJ1-1; possibly TRBD1 for D (5 bases). Trimming shortened V by 4 bases and J by 3 bases, and 9 bases separated the two germline ends. CDR3 length: 13 amino acids. The V gene's germline CDR1 is MNHEY and CDR2 SVGAGI. The CDR3 nucleotides read TGTGCCAGCAGTTTAGACAGAGACACTGAAGCTTTCTTT. As protein: CASSLDRDTEAFF.

V gene TRBV11-1 combines with J gene TRBJ2-1, with D possibly matching TRBD1 (6 bases). Germline loops: CDR1 SGHAT, CDR2 FQDESV (reference sequence). V was trimmed by 4 bases and J by 7 bases, leaving 14 bases between them. The CDR3 covers 14 residues. CDR3 loop: CASSSTGLENEQFF. CDR3 coding DNA: TGTGCCAGCAGCTCCACAGGGCTTGAGAATGAGCAGTTCTTC.

V gene TRBV4-2 combines with J gene TRBJ1-4; D might be TRBD1 (6 bases). This CDR3 is built from 15 residues. CDR1 LGHNA and CDR2 YNFKEQ come from the germline V gene. Between the trimmed V and J ends, which lost 0 bases and 6 bases, there was a span of 11 bases. In DNA, the CDR3 is TGTGCCAGCAGCCAAGAGACAGGTGGTGATGAAAAACTGTTTTTT. The encoded protein is CASSQETGGDEKLFF.

The sample holds one count of this clone. V usage is TRBV30 and J usage is TRBJ1-1, with 12 nucleotides matching TRBD1. This CDR3 comprises 16 residues. Per the germline V gene, CDR1 is GTSNPN and CDR2 is SVGIG (reference sequence). The junction had 8 bases not matched to a gene; V was cut back by 1 base and J by 5 bases. The CDR3 DNA is TGTGCCTGGAGTGGCCGGGACAGGGGGCTGTGGACTGAAGCTTTCTTT. Translated: CAWSGRDRGLWTEAFF.

The chain joins TRBV7-9 to TRBJ1-2, with D perhaps matching TRBD1 (6 bases). The CDR3 runs to 14 residues. Trimming took 5 bases from V and 8 from J, leaving 18 bases between them. Germline V gives CDR1 SEHNR, CDR2 FQNEAQ (reference sequence). CDR3 amino acids: CASSQVGQKQGYTF. CDR3 bases: TGTGCCAGCAGCCAAGTCGGACAGAAACAAGGCTACACCTTC. The variable domain in full, completed from reference TRBV7-9 and TRBJ1-2, reads DTGVSQNPRHKITKRGQNVTFRCDPISEHNRLYWYRQTLGQGPEFLTYFQNEAQLEKSRLLSDRFSAERPKGSFSTLEIQRTEQGDSAMYLCASSQVGQKQGYTFGSGTRLTVV.